The 20 T cell receptor beta chains presented below share a single source sample, sequenced in a study of sequential checkpoint blockade in melanoma (dated by TCRdb to the late 2010s). The treatment or condition label for this specimen denotes: randomized to nivolumab then ipilimumab (arm A) or the reverse (arm B). The library was obtained by the immunoSEQ multiplex PCR assay. What TCRdb holds here is the immuneACCESS table cut down to in-frame rearrangements. Part of the clones is not present; checked against another copy, under half of the missing clones reflect an unresolved V gene, and the others are unexplained. The sample table records 3,000 to 4,000 clones; more than 15% of these occur just once. The ten largest clones capture about a quarter of the sample. The sequences come from tumor tissue (inferred from file names), collected from a patient given nivolumab and ipilimumab in sequence. These receptors came from a human donor with melanoma.

This clone was counted at least ten times. This chain connects TRBV11-3 to TRBJ2-3; 12 bases agree with TRBD2. The germline V gene has CDR1 SGHNT and CDR2 YENEEA. V shed 4 bases and J 6 bases; nucleotides not matched to a gene: 8. The CDR3 has 16 amino acids. This chain's CDR3 is CASSYVGLAGRDTQYF. The CDR3 nucleotides are TGTGCCAGCAGCTACGTCGGACTAGCGGGAAGGGATACGCAGTATTTT.

By frequency in the sample, this clone is medium-sized. The CDR3 protein is CASSLPGRGGDTQYF. CDR3 bases: TGTGCCAGCAGCCTGCCGGGCCGAGGGGGAGATACGCAGTATTTT. This chain uses TRBV9 with TRBJ2-3; tentatively, D is TRBD1 (6 bases). V was cut by 4 bases and J by 5 bases, with 17 bases left in between. The CDR3 covers 15 residues. The germline gives CDR1 SGDLS, CDR2 YYNGEE.

V and J are TRBV18 and TRBJ2-3; D is ambiguous. The CDR3 extends over 13 amino acids. CDR1 and CDR2 from the germline V gene are KGHSH and LQKENI. Trimming removed 3 bases at V and 0 bases at J, with 4 bases between. The CDR3 is CASSPGSTDTQYF. DNA for the CDR3: TGTGCCAGCTCACCCGGGAGCACAGATACGCAGTATTTT. The full variable domain, in which reference TRBV18 and TRBJ2-3 provide the parts outside the CDR3, is NAGVMQNPRHLVRRRGQEARLRCSPMKGHSHVYWYRQLPEEGLKFMVYLQKENIIDESGMPKERFSAEFPKEGPSILRIQQVVRGDSAAYFCASSPGSTDTQYFGPGTRLTVL.

This clone was counted a few times. V is TRBV6-8 and J is TRBJ2-7, with D tentatively TRBD1 (5 bases). The CDR3 has 14 residues. V was cut by 6 bases and J by 3 bases, with 15 bases left in between. CDR1 is MNHGY, CDR2 SAAAGT, per germline. Written as DNA, the CDR3 is TGTGCCAGCAGGTTACAGGAAGGGTTCTACGAGCAGTACTTC. This encodes CASRLQEGFYEQYF.

The gene calls are TRBV21-1 and TRBJ2-1; the listed D gene, TRBD2, was not tested against the DNA. TRBV21-1 is a pseudogene segment. CDR3 length: 15 amino acids. CDR3 nucleotides: TGTGCCAGCGCCCAGGCGGGAGAATCGTACAATGAGCAGTTCTTC. Its protein is CASAQAGESYNEQFF.

The chain has TRBV6-8 and TRBJ2-2, with TRBD2 matching 9 bases. V was pared by 0 bases and J by 4 bases, with 9 bases of the junction left unmatched. The CDR3 is made up of 18 amino acids. In germline, CDR1 is MNHGY, CDR2 SAAAGT. For the CDR3, the DNA is TGTGCCAGCAGTTACTCGATGGGCGGGAGGGAAGGCACCGGGGAGCTGTTTTTT. It is translated as CASSYSMGGREGTGELFF.

The chain couples TRBV30 to TRBJ2-3; unclear D gene. Trimming stripped 2 bases from V and 1 base from J, with 10 bases between. Per germline, CDR1 GTSNPN and CDR2 SVGIG (reference sequence). The CDR3 spans 14 residues. Here the CDR3 DNA reads TGTGCCTGGAGTCGGACCGCACGCACAGATACGCAGTATTTT. Translation: CAWSRTARTDTQYF.

This clone was seen many times. J is TRBJ1-2 and V is TRBV11-3; maybe TRBD1 (6 bases). The V gene lost 3 bases and the J gene lost 4 bases, with 12 bases spanning the gap. Per the germline V gene, CDR1 is SGHNT and CDR2 is YENEEA. This CDR3 comprises 14 residues. CDR3 nucleotides: TGTGCCAGCAGCTTGGTGCAGGGGCCCTATGGCTACACCTTC. Its translation: CASSLVQGPYGYTF.

The table lists this clone with many counts. CDR3 residues: CASSGTGPNSPLHF. CDR3 bases: TGTGCCAGCAGCGGGACGGGACCAAATTCACCCCTCCACTTT. The J gene is TRBJ1-6, the V gene TRBV9, with D tentatively TRBD1 (5 bases). The CDR3 totals 14 residues. Trimming took off 3 bases at V and 7 bases at J, with 11 bases between the two ends. In germline, CDR1 is SGDLS, CDR2 YYNGEE.

The V and J genes are TRBV29-1 and TRBJ1-3, with unresolved D. CDR1 is SQVTM, CDR2 ANQGSEA, per germline. This CDR3 region has 14 residues. Trimming removed 3 bases at V and 0 bases at J, with 9 bases between. CDR3 protein: CSVERLYSGNTIYF. The CDR3 nucleotides are TGCAGCGTTGAGAGACTGTACTCTGGAAACACCATATATTTT. The variable domain in full, with the rest retrieved from reference TRBV29-1 and TRBJ1-3, is SAVISQKPSRDICQRGTSLTIQCQVDSQVTMMFWYRQQPGQSLTLIATANQGSEATYESGFVIDKFPISRPNLTFSTLTVSNMSPEDSSIYLCSVERLYSGNTIYFGEGSWLTVV.

The chain recombines TRBV14 with TRBJ2-5, with 14 bases matching TRBD2. The CDR3 consists of 20 residues. J gave up 3 bases and V 1 base, and 13 bases lay outside the gene matches. Germline lookup yields CDR1 SGHDN and CDR2 FVKESK. The chain's CDR3 is CASSQGGTSGSRWIKETQYF. CDR3 DNA: TGTGCCAGCAGCCAAGGGGGGACTAGCGGGAGTCGATGGATAAAAGAGACCCAGTACTTC.

This clone was observed many times. The J gene is TRBJ2-2, the V gene TRBV11-3, with 8 bases that match TRBD2. This CDR3 has 14 residues. After removal of 5 bases from V and 5 bases from J, the junction contained 4 bases not matched to a gene. Germline CDR1 is SGHNT and CDR2 is YENEEA. This chain's CDR3 is CASSPVAGTGELFF. The CDR3 DNA reads TGTGCCAGCAGCCCGGTAGCGGGGACCGGGGAGCTGTTTTTT.

By share, this clone ranks as medium-sized. The rearrangement uses TRBV12-2 and TRBJ1-6. TRBV12-2 constitutes a pseudogene. CDR3 length equals 14 residues. DNA of the CDR3: TGTGCCAGTTCGGGGCGAAGTGCAAATTCACCCCTCCACTTT. The encoded protein is CASSGRSANSPLHF.

The table lists this clone with many counts. J is TRBJ2-2 and V is TRBV11-3, with 9 bases aligning to TRBD2. V dropped 3 bases and J dropped 5; count of bases not matched to a gene: 10. Germline V gene data show CDR1 as SGHNT and CDR2 as YENEEA. The CDR3 length is 17 residues. The CDR3 DNA sequence: TGTGCCAGCAGCTTGGTGTTTGGGACTAGCTTGACCGGGGAGCTGTTTTTT. Translating gives CASSLVFGTSLTGELFF.

Within the sample, this clone is medium-sized (0.01 to 0.1%). The DNA of the CDR3 is TGTGCCAGCAGCAGTGGAGAAGATACGCAGTATTTT. Translation: CASSSGEDTQYF. This chain connects TRBV6-8 to TRBJ2-3, with D hard to call. Per the germline V gene, CDR1 is MNHGY and CDR2 is SAAAGT. The CDR3 has 12 residues. The V end lost 6 bases, the J end lost 5 bases, and 9 bases lay between the germline ends.

In its sample, this clone was seen a few times. This chain joins TRBV9 and TRBJ1-4; D gene uncertain. In germline, CDR1 is SGDLS, CDR2 YYNGEE. V was shortened by 3 bases and J by 1 base, with 10 bases between the two germline ends. The CDR3 extends over 15 amino acids. Here the CDR3 DNA reads TGTGCCAGCAGCGCCCGGGAGGGAACTAATGAAAAACTGTTTTTT. Translated: CASSAREGTNEKLFF.

The chain links TRBV6-8 to TRBJ2-3, with 10 bases identical to TRBD2. Per the germline V gene, CDR1 is MNHGY and CDR2 is SAAAGT. The ends lost 6 bases at V and 4 bases at J; junction bases unmatched: 4. This CDR3 region has 14 residues. The CDR3 nucleotides read TGTGCCAGCAGAAGGAGCGGGAGGGCAGATACGCAGTATTTT. It specifies CASRRSGRADTQYF.

This clone is medium-sized in the sample. This chain connects TRBV6-8 to TRBJ2-2, with TRBD2 matching 11 bases. V was clipped by 0 bases and J by 3 bases; unmatched bases: 6. This CDR3 is built from 18 residues. The germline V gene encodes CDR1 MNHGY and CDR2 SAAAGT. CDR3 region: CASSYSRLAGRYTGELFF. The CDR3 DNA follows: TGTGCCAGCAGTTACTCCCGACTAGCGGGAAGGTACACCGGGGAGCTGTTTTTT.

Many counts were recorded for this clone. V is TRBV6-8 and J is TRBJ1-1, with TRBD1 matching 8 bases. CDR1 MNHGY and CDR2 SAAAGT come from the germline V gene. The length of the CDR3 is 17 residues. V was pared by 6 bases and J by 3 bases, with 15 bases of the junction left unmatched. This CDR3 reads CASRPTPRGQWDTEAFF. CDR3 nucleotide sequence: TGTGCCAGCAGACCTACGCCCAGGGGGCAGTGGGACACTGAAGCTTTCTTT.

The sample holds a few counts of this clone. The DNA for the CDR3 is TGTGCCACGACGCGGGGAGAGCGCTACGAGCAGTACTTC. Protein product: CATTRGERYEQYF. The chain recombines TRBV6-8 with TRBJ2-7, with D maybe TRBD2 (6 bases). With 10 bases removed from V and 3 bases from J, the gap between germline ends came to 16 bases. Germline-derived CDR1 and CDR2 are MNHGY and SAAAGT. The CDR3 has 13 amino acids.